This TCR beta chain is from a study of shared clonotypes between healthy human individuals. General observations from the study: All-four-donor shared clonotypes had higher generation probabilities than non-shared clonotypes did. For naive CD4 cells, approximately 5% of clonotypes were shared across a few donors.

Worth noting for this clone: The target antigen is unknown.

Only in-frame clones appear in the TCRdb table, and some are missing; sequencing was by immunoSEQ multiplex PCR. The sample yields 2 million to 2.5 million clones, around 95% seen once. This CDR3 is built from 16 residues. V was clipped by 7 bases and J by 7 bases; unmatched bases: 18. In germline, CDR1 is SGHAT, CDR2 FQNNGV. This TCR was recovered from a man aged 18 to 29 in good health. V usage is TRBV11-2 and J usage is TRBJ2-7; 8 bases are a match to TRBD2. The sample taken for sequencing was naive CD4+ T cells sorted from blood. Regarding subset: CD45RA+ positively selected. The CDR3 bases are TGTGCCAGCACCTGGACAGCGGGAGACGGGGCTCGAGAGCAGTACTTC. It translates to CASTWTAGDGAREQYF.